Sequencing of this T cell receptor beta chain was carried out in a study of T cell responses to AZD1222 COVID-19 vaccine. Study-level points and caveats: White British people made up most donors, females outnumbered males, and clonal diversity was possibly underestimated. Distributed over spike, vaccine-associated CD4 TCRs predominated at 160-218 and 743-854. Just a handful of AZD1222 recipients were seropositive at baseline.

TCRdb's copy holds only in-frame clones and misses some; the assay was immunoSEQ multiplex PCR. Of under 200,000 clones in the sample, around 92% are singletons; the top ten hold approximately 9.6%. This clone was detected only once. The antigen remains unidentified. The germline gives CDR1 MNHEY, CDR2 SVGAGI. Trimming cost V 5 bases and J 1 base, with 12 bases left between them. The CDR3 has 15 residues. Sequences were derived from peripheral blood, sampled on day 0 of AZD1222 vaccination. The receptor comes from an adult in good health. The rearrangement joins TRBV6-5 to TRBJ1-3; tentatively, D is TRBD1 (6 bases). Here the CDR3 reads CASSIQGASGNTIYF. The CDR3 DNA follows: TGTGCCAGCAGTATACAGGGCGCATCTGGAAACACCATATATTTT.